This T cell receptor (beta chain) was sequenced for a study of blood T cell repertoires in COVID-19. In the study overall: There were acute and convalescent COVID-19 samples, and they came from the United States, Italy and Spain.

This CDR3 is 16 amino acids long. The V end lost 3 bases, the J end lost 2 bases, and 15 bases lay between the germline ends. Germline lookup yields CDR1 LGHDT and CDR2 YNNKEL (reference sequence). As handled by the study authors: Amplifying reference gene primers gave estimates of nucleated cell counts. This table comes from immunoSEQ multiplex PCR, and its TCRdb copy is limited to in-frame clones, with some not included. From that table come the V and J calls and clone size; the DNA was used to work out D and trimming. The sample holds 400,000 to 550,000 clones, roughly 90% seen once. Material for sequencing was peripheral blood. The chain has TRBV3-1 (or the pseudogene TRBV3-2) and TRBJ2-3; possible D gene TRBD1, 5 bases. This receptor was identified in a woman aged 25-40 years with acute or convalescent COVID-19. The CDR3 DNA is TGTGCCAGCAGCCAGATTCAGGGTAGTTACACAGATACGCAGTATTTT. Residues: CASSQIQGSYTDTQYF.